This T cell receptor (beta chain) is drawn from a study of blood T cell repertoires in COVID-19. Study summary: In each case, the material was cDNA or gDNA derived from T cells, B-cell-depleted T cells, or PBMCs.

Germline CDR1 and CDR2: SGDLS and YYNGEE. Trimming cost V 2 bases and J 0 bases, with 7 bases left between them. This CDR3 has 14 amino acids. Authors' data handling: Reference gene primer amplification in the assay estimated nucleated cell counts. The data were produced by immunoSEQ multiplex PCR, yet TCRdb's version contains in-frame clones alone and is incomplete. That table is the source of V, J and clone size, and D and trimming were worked out from the DNA. The sample holds fewer than 150,000 clones, about 88% seen once. The rearrangement uses TRBV9 and TRBJ2-3; D not resolved. The sample was peripheral blood. The clonotype was recovered from a woman between 65 and 79 years old who had recovered from COVID-19. The CDR3 coding sequence is TGTGCCAGCAGCGTCCCCGGGAGCACAGATACGCAGTATTTT. Its translation is CASSVPGSTDTQYF.